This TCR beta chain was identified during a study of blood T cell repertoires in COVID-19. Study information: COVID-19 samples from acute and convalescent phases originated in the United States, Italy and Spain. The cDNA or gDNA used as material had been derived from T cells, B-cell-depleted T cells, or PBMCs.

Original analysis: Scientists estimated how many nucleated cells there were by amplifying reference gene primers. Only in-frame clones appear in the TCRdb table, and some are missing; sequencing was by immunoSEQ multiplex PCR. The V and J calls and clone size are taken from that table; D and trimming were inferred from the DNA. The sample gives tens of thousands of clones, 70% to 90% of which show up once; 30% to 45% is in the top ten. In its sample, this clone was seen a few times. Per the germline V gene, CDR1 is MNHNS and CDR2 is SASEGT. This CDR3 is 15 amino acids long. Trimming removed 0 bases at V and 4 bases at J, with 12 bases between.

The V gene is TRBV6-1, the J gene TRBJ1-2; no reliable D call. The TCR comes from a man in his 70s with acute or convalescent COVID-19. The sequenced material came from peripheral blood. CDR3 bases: TGTGCCAGCAGTGAAGCGGCGACGGGTGTCTATGGCTACACCTTC. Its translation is CASSEAATGVYGYTF.